The 8 T cell receptor beta chains below all came from one sample that was sequenced in a study of molecular identifiers for immune sequencing clone quantification. One entry per CDR3 protein, called by TCRdb with MiXCR from the PCR reads. This table holds about 500,000 distinct CDR3 sequences, less than 30% found once. The sequencing input was naive CD8+ T cells from blood, with Jurkat cell RNA spiked in. As to subset: FACS-sorted CD8+CD4-CCR7+CD45RA+ naive T cells. The receptors here all came from a human donor in good health. Some libraries in this study had Jurkat cell RNA spiked in.

This clonotype turned up a few times. The V gene is TRBV5-5, the J gene TRBJ2-7; 7 bases align to TRBD2. Looked up from germline, CDR1 is SGHKS and CDR2 is YYEKEE (reference sequence). The CDR3 consists of 14 residues. The trim removed 2 bases at V and 3 bases at J, leaving 5 bases unmatched. The CDR3 nucleotides are TGTGCCAGCAGCTTCGGGACTACCAACTACGAGCAGTACTTC. Residues: CASSFGTTNYEQYF.

As regards this clonotype: It may be a read error: a sequence one base away is much more abundant. This chain uses TRBV7-9 with TRBJ1-4, with TRBD1 as a possible D gene (6 bases). The germline CDR1 and CDR2 sequences are SEHNR and FQNEAQ (reference sequence). The CDR3 loop spans 16 amino acids. DNA of the CDR3: TGTGTCAGCAGCTTAGTGAGGCAGGGGCTCGAAGAAAAACTGTTTTTT. It specifies CVSSLVRQGLEEKLFF.

Turning to this clonotype: Being one base from a much bigger clone, this may be a read error. The chain combines TRBV2 with TRBJ1-1; 7 bases align to TRBD1. CDR1 and CDR2 (germline): SNHLY, FYNNEI. V shed 8 bases and J 8 bases; nucleotides not matched to a gene: 8. This CDR3 spans 12 amino acids. CDR3 residues: CASGGGTVEAFF. The DNA for the CDR3 is TGTGCCAGCGGTGGGGGGACAGTAGAAGCTTTCTTT.

This rearrangement joins TRBV15 to TRBJ1-5; D remains unclear. This CDR3 region has 14 residues. Trimming cost V 1 base and J 1 base, with 5 bases left between them. CDR1 and CDR2 from the germline V gene are LNHNV and YYDKDF (reference sequence). This chain's CDR3 is CATSRGTSNQPQHF. CDR3 nucleotide sequence: TGTGCCACCAGCAGAGGCACAAGCAATCAGCCCCAGCATTTT. Filled out from reference TRBV15 and TRBJ1-5, the complete variable domain reads DAMVIQNPRYQVTQFGKPVTLSCSQTLNHNVMYWYQQKSSQAPKLLFHYYDKDFNNEADTPDNFQSRRPNTSFCFLDIRSPGLGDTAMYLCATSRGTSNQPQHFGDGTRLSIL.

This clonotype came up a few times. This chain joins TRBV5-8 and TRBJ1-3, with TRBD1 identical over 10 bases. The V segment lost 3 bases and the J segment 5 bases; nucleotides outside the gene matches: 20. This CDR3 region has 20 residues. Germline CDR1 reads SGHTS; CDR2 reads YDEGEE. In DNA form, the CDR3 reads TGTGCCAGCAGCTCGGGGATCGGGACAGGGGTTTTGGGAGCCCGAAACACCATATATTTT. Translating it yields CASSSGIGTGVLGARNTIYF.

Points on this clonotype: One junction end does not reproduce the germline sequence, and a read error may be involved. The chain combines TRBV6-5 with TRBJ2-7, with D perhaps TRBD2 (6 bases). The length of the CDR3 is 16 residues. Germline CDR1 MNHEY, CDR2 SVGAGI. The CDR3 coding sequence is TGTGCCAGCAGCTACGGGGTCAAGACTAGTATCTACGAGCGGTACTTC. Translated: CASSYGVKTSIYERYF.

This clonotype was picked up a small number of times. The genes are TRBV28 and TRBJ2-1; 14 positions agree with TRBD2. Germline V gene sequence: CDR1 MDHEN, CDR2 SYDVKM. The V and J ends lost 6 bases and 4 bases, in that order; junction bases with no gene match: 11. The CDR3 runs to 18 residues. The CDR3: CASSSGLAGGPTYNEQFF. Here the CDR3 DNA reads TGTGCCAGCAGCTCCGGACTAGCGGGAGGCCCTACGTACAATGAGCAGTTCTTC.

In regard to this clonotype: This could be a read error, since a much larger clone is one nucleotide away. This chain joins TRBV5-1 and TRBJ2-3, with D possibly called TRBD1 or TRBD2 (5 bases each). Germline V gene data show CDR1 as SGHRS and CDR2 as YFSETQ. The CDR3 loop spans 15 amino acids. V lost 1 base, J lost 8 bases, and 17 bases lay in between. CDR3 nucleotides: TGCGCCAGCAGCTTGCCGGGGCCACTACCAGGTACGCAGTATTTT. Residues: CASSLPGPLPGTQYF.